The clone carrying this T cell receptor (beta chain) was counted between two and nine times. The second PCR ran about 7 to 12 cycles with a sample-barcoded 5' primer and J-beta primers. TCRdb ran MiXCR on the 5' RACE reads and lists one entry per CDR3 protein. The data contain some 1,000,000 distinct CDR3 sequences, almost 25% of them singletons. These data are taken from a study of blood T cells in healthy people across ages. Looked up from germline, CDR1 is DFQATT and CDR2 is SNEGSKA (reference sequence). The CDR3 loop spans 15 amino acids. V was trimmed by 3 bases and J by 4 bases, leaving 16 bases between them. The same data also went into a second study, on T cells of mothers and their children.

This TCR derives from a girl aged 2 to 10 in good health. Material: blood. The chain employs TRBV20-1 and TRBJ2-1, with a weak D call TRBD2 (7 bases). The CDR3 here is CSASGGAVTYNEQFF. The CDR3 DNA is TGCAGTGCTAGTGGGGGGGCAGTCACTTACAATGAGCAGTTCTTC.